Listed here is a single TCR beta chain. Its antigen remains unknown. The record originates from a study of shared clonotypes between healthy human individuals. Generated by immunoSEQ multiplex PCR, the TCRdb table keeps only in-frame clones and is missing some. The sample has just over 2,000,000 clones, about 95% seen once; the top ten hold around 1.1%. CD45RO-negative cells were positively selected for CCR7, leaving out terminally differentiated effector memory CD45RA+ cells. Healthy HIV-negative adults without recent acute infections or vaccinations served as donors. General study points: Non-shared clonotypes were found to have lower generation probabilities than the clonotypes that were shared by all four of the sorted-subset donors. The sharing of 5% to 5.5% of naive CD4 clonotypes was seen across a few donors. Larger estimated richness was generally recorded for naive subsets relative to memory subsets.

The specimen was naive CD8+ T cells sorted from blood. This clonotype was sampled from a man younger than 35 in good health.

CDR3 protein: CASSLRGKSYEQYF. CDR3 nucleotide sequence: TGTGCCAGCAGCTTAAGGGGGAAGTCCTACGAGCAGTACTTC. The chain links TRBV7-6 to TRBJ2-7, with D possibly being TRBD1 (6 bases). CDR3 length: 14 residues. CDR1 is SGHVS and CDR2 is FNYEAQ in the germline V gene. Trimming shortened V by 2 bases and J by 1 base, and 9 bases separated the two germline ends.